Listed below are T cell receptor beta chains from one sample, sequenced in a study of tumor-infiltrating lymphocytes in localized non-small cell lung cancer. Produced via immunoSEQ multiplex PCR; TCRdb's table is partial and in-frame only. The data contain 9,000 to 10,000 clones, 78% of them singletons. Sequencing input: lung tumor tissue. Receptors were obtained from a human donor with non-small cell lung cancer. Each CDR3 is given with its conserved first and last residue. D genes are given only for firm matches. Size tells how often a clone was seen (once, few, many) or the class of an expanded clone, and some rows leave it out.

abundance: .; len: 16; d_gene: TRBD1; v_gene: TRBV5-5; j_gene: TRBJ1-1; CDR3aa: CASSFGQGNRNTEAFF; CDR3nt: TGTGCCAGCAGCTTTGGACAGGGGAACCGGAACACTGAAGCTTTCTTT
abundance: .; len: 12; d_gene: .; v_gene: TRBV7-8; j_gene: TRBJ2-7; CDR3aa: CASSAQGYEQYF; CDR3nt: TGTGCCAGCAGCGCTCAGGGGTACGAGCAGTACTTC
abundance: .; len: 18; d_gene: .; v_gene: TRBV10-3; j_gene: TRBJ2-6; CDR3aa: CAISNAGTFPSGANVLTF; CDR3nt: TGTGCCATCAGTAACGCGGGGACTTTCCCCTCTGGGGCCAACGTCCTGACTTTC
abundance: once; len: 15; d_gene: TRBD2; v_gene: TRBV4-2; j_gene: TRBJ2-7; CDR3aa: CASSQEIGGASEQYF; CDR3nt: TGTGCCAGCAGCCAAGAGATCGGGGGGGCTAGTGAGCAGTACTTC
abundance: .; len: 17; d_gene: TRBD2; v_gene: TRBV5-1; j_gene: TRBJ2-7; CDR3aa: CASSPGLATKASYEQYF; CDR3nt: TGCGCCAGCAGCCCGGGACTAGCGACTAAAGCATCCTACGAGCAGTACTTC
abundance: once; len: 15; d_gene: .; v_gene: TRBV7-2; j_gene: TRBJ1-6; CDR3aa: CASSPPGTANSPLHF; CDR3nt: TGTGCCAGCAGCCCCCCGGGTACCGCCAATTCACCCCTCCACTTT
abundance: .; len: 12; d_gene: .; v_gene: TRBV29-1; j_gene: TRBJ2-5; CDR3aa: CSGRTDQEAQYF; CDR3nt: TGCAGCGGGAGGACGGATCAAGAGGCCCAGTACTTC
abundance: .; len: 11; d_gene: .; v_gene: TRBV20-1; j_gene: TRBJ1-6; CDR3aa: CSARGGSPLHF; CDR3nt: TGCAGTGCTAGGGGGGGCTCACCCCTCCACTTT
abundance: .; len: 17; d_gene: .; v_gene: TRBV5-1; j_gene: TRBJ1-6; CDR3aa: CASSVVPREPSGSPLHF; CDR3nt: TGCGCCAGCAGCGTGGTTCCCAGGGAGCCGTCCGGTTCACCCCTCCACTTT
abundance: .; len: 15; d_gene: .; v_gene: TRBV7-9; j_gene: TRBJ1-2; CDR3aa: CASSTPRDAAWGYTF; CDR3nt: TGTGCCAGCAGCACCCCCCGGGATGCGGCCTGGGGCTACACCTTC
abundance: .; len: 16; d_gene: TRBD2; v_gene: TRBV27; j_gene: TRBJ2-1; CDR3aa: CASSPPPSGRADEQFF; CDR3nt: TGTGCCAGCAGTCCCCCCCCAAGCGGGAGGGCCGATGAGCAGTTCTTC
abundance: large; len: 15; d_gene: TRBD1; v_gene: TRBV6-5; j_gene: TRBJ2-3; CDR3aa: CASSYSGQVTDTQYF; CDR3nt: TGTGCCAGCAGTTACTCCGGACAGGTCACAGATACGCAGTATTTT
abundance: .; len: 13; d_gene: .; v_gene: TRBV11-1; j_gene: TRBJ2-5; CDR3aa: CASSLGVGETQYF; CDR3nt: TGTGCCAGCAGCTTAGGGGTTGGAGAGACCCAGTACTTC
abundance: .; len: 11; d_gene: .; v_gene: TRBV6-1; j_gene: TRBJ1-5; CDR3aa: CASRDNQPQHF; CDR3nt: TGTGCCAGCAGAGATAATCAGCCCCAGCATTTT
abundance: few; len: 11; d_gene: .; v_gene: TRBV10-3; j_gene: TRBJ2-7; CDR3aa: CAISATDEQYF; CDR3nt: TGTGCCATCAGTGCGACAGACGAGCAGTACTTC
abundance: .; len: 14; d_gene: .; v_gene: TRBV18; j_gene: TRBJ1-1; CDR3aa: CASSPGILGTEAFF; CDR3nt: TGTGCCAGCTCACCGGGGATCTTGGGCACTGAAGCTTTCTTT
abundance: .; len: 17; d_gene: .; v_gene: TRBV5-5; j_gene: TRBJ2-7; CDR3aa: CASSLRSEGFRSYEQYF; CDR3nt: TGTGCCAGCAGCTTGCGTTCGGAGGGCTTCCGCTCCTACGAGCAGTACTTC
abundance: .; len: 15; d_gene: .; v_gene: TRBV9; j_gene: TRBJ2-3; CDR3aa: CASSVRRAVTDTQYF; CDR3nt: TGTGCCAGCAGCGTAAGGCGGGCGGTCACAGATACGCAGTATTTT
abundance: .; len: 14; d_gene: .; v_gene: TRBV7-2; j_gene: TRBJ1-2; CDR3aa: CASSRESGVRGYTF; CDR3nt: TGTGCCAGCAGCCGCGAATCAGGGGTGCGTGGCTACACCTTC
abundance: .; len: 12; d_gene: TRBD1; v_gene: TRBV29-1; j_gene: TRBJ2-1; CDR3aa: CSVTTGGNEQFF; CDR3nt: TGCAGCGTTACGACAGGGGGCAATGAGCAGTTCTTC
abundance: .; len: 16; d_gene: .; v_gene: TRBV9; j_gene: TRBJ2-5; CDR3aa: CASSVGAPRYQETQYF; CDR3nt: TGTGCCAGCAGCGTAGGAGCACCCAGGTACCAAGAGACCCAGTACTTC
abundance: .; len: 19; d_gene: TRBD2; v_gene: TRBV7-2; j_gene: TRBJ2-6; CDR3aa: CASSLDRGGGRSGANVLTF; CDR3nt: TGTGCCAGCAGCTTAGATCGCGGGGGTGGGCGCTCTGGGGCCAACGTCCTGACTTTC
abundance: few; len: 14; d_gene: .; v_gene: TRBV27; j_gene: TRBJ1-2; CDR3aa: CASSLTGGGNGYTF; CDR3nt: TGTGCCAGCAGTTTAACGGGGGGCGGCAATGGCTACACCTTC
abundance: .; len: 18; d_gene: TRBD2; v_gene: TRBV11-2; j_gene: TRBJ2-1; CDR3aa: CASSPRAGGPLGYNEQFF; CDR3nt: TGTGCCAGCAGTCCACGGGCGGGAGGGCCGTTGGGGTACAATGAGCAGTTCTTC
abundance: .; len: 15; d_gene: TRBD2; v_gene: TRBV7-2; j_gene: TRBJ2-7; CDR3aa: CASSTISGRRVEQYF; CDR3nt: TGTGCCAGCAGCACGATTAGCGGGAGGAGGGTCGAGCAGTACTTC
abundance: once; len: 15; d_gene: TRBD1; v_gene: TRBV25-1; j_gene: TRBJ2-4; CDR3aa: CARRVGTEAKNIQYF; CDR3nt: TGTGCCAGGAGAGTTGGGACAGAAGCCAAAAACATTCAGTACTTC
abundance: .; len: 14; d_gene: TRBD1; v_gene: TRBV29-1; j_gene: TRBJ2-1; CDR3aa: CSVEGQGANNEQFF; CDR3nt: TGCAGCGTTGAAGGGCAGGGGGCCAACAATGAGCAGTTCTTC
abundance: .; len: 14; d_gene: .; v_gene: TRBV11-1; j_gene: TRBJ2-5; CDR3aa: CASSFQGGQETQYF; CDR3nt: TGTGCCAGCAGCTTTCAGGGGGGGCAGGAGACCCAGTACTTC
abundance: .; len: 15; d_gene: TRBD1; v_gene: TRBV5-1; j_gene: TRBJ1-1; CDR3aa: CASSLEGRGLGEAFF; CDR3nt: TGCGCCAGCAGCTTAGAAGGCAGGGGGCTAGGGGAAGCTTTCTTT
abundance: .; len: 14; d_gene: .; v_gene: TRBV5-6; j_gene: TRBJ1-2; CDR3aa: CASSSGPGPYGYTF; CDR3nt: TGTGCCAGCAGCTCTGGCCCGGGACCCTATGGCTACACCTTC
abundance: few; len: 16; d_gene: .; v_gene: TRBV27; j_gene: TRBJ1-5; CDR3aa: CASSLFFPGSNQPQHF; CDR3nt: TGTGCCAGCAGTTTATTTTTCCCGGGAAGCAATCAGCCCCAGCATTTT
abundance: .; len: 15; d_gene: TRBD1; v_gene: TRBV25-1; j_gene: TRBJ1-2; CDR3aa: CASSALGQGAGGYTF; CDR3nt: TGTGCCAGCAGTGCTCTGGGACAGGGGGCAGGGGGCTACACCTTC
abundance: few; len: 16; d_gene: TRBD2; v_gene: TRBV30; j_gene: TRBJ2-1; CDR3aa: CAWGGRLAGGPGEQFF; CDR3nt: TGTGCCTGGGGGGGACGACTAGCGGGAGGGCCAGGTGAGCAGTTCTTC
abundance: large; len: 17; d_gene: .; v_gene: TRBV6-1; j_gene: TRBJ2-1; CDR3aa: CASSVAGTGTRYNEQFF; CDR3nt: TGTGCCAGCAGTGTCGCCGGGACAGGGACTAGGTACAATGAGCAGTTCTTC
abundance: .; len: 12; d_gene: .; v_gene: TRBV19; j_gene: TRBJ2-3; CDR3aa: CASSLYRDTQYF; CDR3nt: TGTGCCAGTAGTTTATATCGGGATACGCAGTATTTT
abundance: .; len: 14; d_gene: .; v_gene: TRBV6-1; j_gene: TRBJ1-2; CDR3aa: CASSRDPLNYGYTF; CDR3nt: TGTGCCAGCAGTCGAGACCCCCTAAACTATGGCTACACCTTC
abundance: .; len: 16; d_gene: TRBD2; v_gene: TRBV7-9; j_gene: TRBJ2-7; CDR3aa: CASSSTPGREDYEQYF; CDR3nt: TGTGCCAGCAGCTCCACCCCGGGACGGGAGGACTACGAGCAGTACTTC
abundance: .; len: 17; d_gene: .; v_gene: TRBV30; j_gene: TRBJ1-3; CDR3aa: CAWSVRGREATGNTIYF; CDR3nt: TGTGCCTGGAGTGTAAGGGGCAGGGAGGCTACTGGAAACACCATATATTTT
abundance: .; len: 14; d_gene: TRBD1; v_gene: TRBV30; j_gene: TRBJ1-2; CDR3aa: CACPPGQGNYGYTF; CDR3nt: TGTGCCTGCCCTCCGGGACAGGGCAACTATGGCTACACCTTC
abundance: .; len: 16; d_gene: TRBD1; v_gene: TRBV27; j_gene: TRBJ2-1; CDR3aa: CASSFDKWTGGTEQFF; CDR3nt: TGTGCCAGCAGTTTCGATAAGTGGACAGGGGGCACTGAGCAGTTCTTC
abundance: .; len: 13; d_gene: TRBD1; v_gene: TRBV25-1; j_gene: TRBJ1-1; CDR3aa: CASSAHRTGEAFF; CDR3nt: TGTGCCAGCAGTGCCCATCGGACAGGTGAAGCTTTCTTT
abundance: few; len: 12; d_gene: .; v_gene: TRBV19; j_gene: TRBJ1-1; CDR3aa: CASSSPATEAFF; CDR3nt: TGTGCCAGTAGTTCCCCAGCCACTGAAGCTTTCTTT
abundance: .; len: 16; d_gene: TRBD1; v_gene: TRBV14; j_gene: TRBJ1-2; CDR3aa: CASSRLGTGKGHGYTF; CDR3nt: TGTGCCAGCAGCCGTCTGGGGACAGGGAAAGGTCATGGCTACACCTTC
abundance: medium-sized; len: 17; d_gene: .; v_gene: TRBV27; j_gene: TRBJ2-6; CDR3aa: CASRRGGRPTGANVLTF; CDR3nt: TGTGCCAGCCGCCGAGGGGGTCGGCCCACTGGGGCCAACGTCCTGACTTTC
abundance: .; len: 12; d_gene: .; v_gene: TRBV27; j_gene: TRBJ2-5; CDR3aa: CASGRAGETQYF; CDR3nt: TGTGCCAGCGGCCGGGCCGGAGAGACCCAGTACTTC